The next 23 T cell receptor beta chains were all read from a single sample in a study of Tregs in tolerant kidney transplant recipients. Sequencing was performed with immunoSEQ multiplex PCR; in TCRdb, only in-frame clones are kept and a portion is missing. In the table there are under 85,000 clones, about 89% of which are singletons. The sample consisted of CD4+ T cells from blood, taken before the transplant. These receptors originate from a human donor who received a combined kidney and bone marrow transplant.

J is TRBJ2-7 and V is TRBV5-1, with D perhaps TRBD1 (6 bases). The CDR3 contains 16 residues. V lost 0 bases to trimming and J lost 0 bases, with 13 bases between them. Germline CDR1 and CDR2: SGHRS and YFSETQ. The CDR3 sequence is CASSLGQTGSSYEQYF. In DNA form, the CDR3 reads TGCGCCAGCAGCTTGGGACAAACAGGGAGCTCCTACGAGCAGTACTTC.

The chain employs TRBV19 and TRBJ1-1; 8 bases are a match to TRBD1. J gave up 5 bases and V 10 bases, and 12 bases lay outside the gene matches. The germline CDR1 and CDR2 sequences are LNHDA and SQIVND (reference sequence). CDR3 length equals 14 residues. The CDR3 DNA is TGTGCCACACAACCGACAGGGGCAGGGACTGAAGCTTTCTTT. Its protein is CATQPTGAGTEAFF. The complete variable domain, with remaining parts taken from reference TRBV19 and TRBJ1-1, reads DGGITQSPKYLFRKEGQNVTLSCEQNLNHDAMYWYRQDPGQGLRLIYYSQIVNDFQKGDIAEGYSVSREKKESFPLTVTSAQKNPTAFYLCATQPTGAGTEAFFGQGTRLTVV.

The rearrangement uses TRBV11-3 and TRBJ2-1; 11 bases match TRBD2. Germline V gene lookup returns CDR1 SGHNT and CDR2 YENEEA. V was pared by 5 bases and J by 4 bases, with 4 bases of the junction left unmatched. This CDR3 is 15 amino acids long. In DNA, the CDR3 is TGTGCCAGCAGCCAGGGACTAGCGGAGTACAATGAGCAGTTCTTC. This codes for CASSQGLAEYNEQFF.

J is TRBJ2-3 and V is TRBV5-6; D perhaps matches TRBD2 (7 bases). This CDR3 comprises 16 residues. V was pared by 2 bases and J by 1 base, with 14 bases between. Germline V gene lookup returns CDR1 SGHDT and CDR2 YYEEEE. CDR3 DNA: TGTGCCAGCAGCTTCAGGTGGGAGGGGGGCACAGATACGCAGTATTTT. Its protein product is CASSFRWEGGTDTQYF.

The chain couples TRBV10-2 to TRBJ2-7; 10 bases are shared with TRBD2. Germline values: CDR1 WSHSY, CDR2 SAAADI. The CDR3 is 15 amino acids. V shed 3 bases and J 1 base; nucleotides not matched to a gene: 3. The CDR3 DNA reads TGCGCCAGCAGTGATCCTAGCGGGAGTTCCTACGAGCAGTACTTC. As protein: CASSDPSGSSYEQYF.

DNA of the CDR3: TGCGCCAGCAGCCAAGTAAGGGGCGCGAGCTCTGGGGCCAACGTCCTGACTTTC. It translates to CASSQVRGASSGANVLTF. V gene TRBV4-3 combines with J gene TRBJ2-6; tentatively, D is TRBD1 (5 bases). Germline CDR1 and CDR2: LGHNA and YSLEER. The CDR3 covers 18 residues. Trimming took off 1 base at V and 0 bases at J, with 13 bases between the two ends.

V usage is TRBV10-3 and J usage is TRBJ2-7; 13 positions agree with TRBD2. Germline V gene lookup returns CDR1 ENHRY and CDR2 SYGVKD. The CDR3 covers 16 residues. Trimming cost V 0 bases and J 4 bases; bases outside gene matches: 3. CDR3 amino acids: CAISESALAGGYEQYF. The CDR3 DNA reads as TGTGCCATCAGTGAGTCTGCACTAGCGGGAGGGTACGAGCAGTACTTC.

This clone showed up just once. The V gene is TRBV29-1, the J gene TRBJ1-5; D perhaps matches TRBD1 (6 bases). CDR1 SQVTM and CDR2 ANQGSEA come from the germline V gene. V was cut by 4 bases and J by 3 bases, with 13 bases left in between. The CDR3 has 14 amino acids. The CDR3 loop reads CSVVLQGNNQPQHF. CDR3 coding DNA: TGCAGCGTTGTACTACAGGGAAACAATCAGCCCCAGCATTTT.

The V gene is TRBV5-1, the J gene TRBJ2-3; 11 bases are a match to TRBD2. The CDR3 is made up of 16 amino acids. V was pared by 5 bases and J by 4 bases, with 9 bases of the junction left unmatched. Germline assignment: CDR1 SGHRS and CDR2 YFSETQ. DNA for the CDR3: TGCGCCAGCAGTCCAACCGGGACTAGCGGATCAGATACGCAGTATTTT. This gives the protein CASSPTGTSGSDTQYF.

The chain has TRBV7-9 and TRBJ2-7; TRBD2 matches 13 bases. In germline, CDR1 is SEHNR, CDR2 FQNEAQ (reference sequence). The ends lost 1 base at V and 7 bases at J; junction bases unmatched: 4. The CDR3 runs to 15 residues. In DNA, the CDR3 is TGTGCCAGCAGCTTAGTGACGGGACTAGCGGGAGAGCAGTACTTC. The encoded protein is CASSLVTGLAGEQYF.

This clone was found once. CDR3 sequence: CASSPGGGNREKLFF. The CDR3, as DNA: TGTGCCAGCTCACCCGGGGGTGGCAACCGTGAAAAACTGTTTTTT. The chain couples TRBV18 to TRBJ1-4, with a possible D match to TRBD1 (5 bases). The CDR3 covers 15 residues. Germline loops: CDR1 KGHSH, CDR2 LQKENI. The ends were cut back, 3 bases at V and 7 bases at J, with 15 bases in the middle.

The rearrangement uses TRBV4-2 and TRBJ1-1; a possible D gene is TRBD1 (6 bases). Deletions cut 0 bases from V and 11 bases from J, with 13 bases between. Germline CDR1 LGHNA, CDR2 YNFKEQ. This CDR3 contains 13 residues. The CDR3, as DNA: TGTGCCAGCAGCCAAGATAGCGGGGGCCGGGCTTTCTTT. This gives the protein CASSQDSGGRAFF.

This clone was recorded once. The chain combines TRBV6-6 with TRBJ2-2, with 9 bases identical to TRBD1. Germline-derived CDR1 and CDR2 are MNHNY and SVGAGI (reference sequence). This CDR3 has 15 residues. Germline trimming cut 5 bases from V and 5 bases from J; bases unmatched to any gene: 6. CDR3 amino acids: CASSPGQGRTGELFF. The CDR3 region has the DNA TGTGCCAGCAGTCCCGGACAGGGGCGGACCGGGGAGCTGTTTTTT.

This clone has only one observation. The V gene is TRBV7-9, the J gene TRBJ2-1, with TRBD1 matching over 10 bases. The CDR3 is 15 residues long. Germline V gene lookup returns CDR1 SEHNR and CDR2 FQNEAQ (reference sequence). After removal of 3 bases from V and 2 bases from J, the junction contained 1 base not matched to a gene. The CDR3 DNA reads TGTGCCAGCAGCTTCGGACAGGGGGCCTACAATGAGCAGTTCTTC. This encodes CASSFGQGAYNEQFF.

The V and J genes are TRBV18 and TRBJ2-7, with D perhaps TRBD2 (6 bases). V was trimmed by 2 bases and J by 0 bases, leaving 11 bases between them. The CDR3 covers 15 residues. Germline lookup yields CDR1 KGHSH and CDR2 LQKENI. The CDR3 reads CASSPWDGSSYEQYF. CDR3 nucleotide sequence: TGTGCCAGCTCACCATGGGACGGGAGCTCCTACGAGCAGTACTTC.

The CDR3 spells CASSGGDEKLFF. Written as DNA, the CDR3 is TGTGCCAGCTCAGGGGGCGATGAAAAACTGTTTTTT. The V call is TRBV18, the J call TRBJ1-4; TRBD1 is a possible D gene (6 bases). Germline CDR1 KGHSH, CDR2 LQKENI. The V end was cut by 5 bases, the J end by 6 bases, with 7 bases between. The CDR3 loop spans 12 amino acids.

The chain carries TRBV18 and TRBJ2-7, with D perhaps TRBD2 (6 bases). The CDR3 runs to 16 residues. Germline CDR1 KGHSH, CDR2 LQKENI. V shed 6 bases and J shed 3 bases, with 21 bases lying between them. The CDR3 loop reads CASSPRGLNRIYEQYF. CDR3 nucleotide sequence: TGTGCCAGCTCGCCGCGGGGCCTCAATCGAATCTACGAGCAGTACTTC.

This chain links TRBV19 with TRBJ2-1; 9 bases match TRBD1. The CDR3 is 15 amino acids. Germline CDR1 and CDR2: LNHDA and SQIVND (reference sequence). V lost 4 bases, J lost 5 bases, and 6 bases stayed unmatched. CDR3: CASSTTGGSNNEQFF. The CDR3 DNA follows: TGTGCCAGTAGTACAACAGGGGGCTCTAACAATGAGCAGTTCTTC.

The chain has TRBV27 and TRBJ2-7; 15 bases are shared with TRBD2. J was trimmed by 2 bases and V by 3 bases; bases with no gene match: 17. This CDR3 is 21 amino acids long. Looked up from germline, CDR1 is MNHEY and CDR2 is SMNVEV (reference sequence). This CDR3 is CASSLASKPGLAGGTPYEQYF. CDR3 in DNA: TGTGCCAGCAGTTTGGCCTCAAAACCGGGACTAGCGGGAGGCACCCCCTACGAGCAGTACTTC.

The chain has TRBV27 and TRBJ1-1, with D uncertain. CDR1 is MNHEY and CDR2 is SMNVEV in the germline V gene (reference sequence). V was cut by 6 bases and J by 3 bases, with 11 bases left in between. The CDR3 contains 13 residues. CDR3 amino acids: CASRRAGDTEAFF. The CDR3 bases are TGTGCCAGCAGAAGGGCGGGAGACACTGAAGCTTTCTTT.

This chain connects TRBV28 to TRBJ2-1; 7 nucleotides agree with TRBD2. CDR3 length equals 15 residues. Unmatched junction bases numbered 9, after V lost 7 bases and J lost 3 bases. The germline V gene encodes CDR1 MDHEN and CDR2 SYDVKM. Here the CDR3 reads CASNLIKRGYNEQFF. The CDR3 bases are TGTGCCAGCAACCTTATTAAGCGGGGCTACAATGAGCAGTTCTTC.

The chain couples TRBV29-1 to TRBJ2-7; 7 nucleotides match TRBD1. Germline CDR1 and CDR2: SQVTM and ANQGSEA. V trimming: 4 bases; J trimming: 3 bases; junction bases outside the gene matches: 12. This CDR3 has 15 amino acids. CDR3 nucleotide sequence: TGCAGCGTTGCGCATTCCGGGACAGTGATCTACGAGCAGTACTTC. Amino acids: CSVAHSGTVIYEQYF.

This chain joins TRBV19 and TRBJ1-1; tentatively, D is TRBD1 (5 bases). The germline V and J ends were trimmed by 8 bases and 1 base, with 17 bases remaining between them. The CDR3 spans 15 residues. The germline V gene has CDR1 LNHDA and CDR2 SQIVND (reference sequence). CDR3 DNA: TGTGCCAGTGGGGCAGTCCCTCCCGAGAACACTGAAGCTTTCTTT. The encoded protein is CASGAVPPENTEAFF. Using reference TRBV19 and TRBJ1-1 for the parts outside the CDR3, the full variable domain is DGGITQSPKYLFRKEGQNVTLSCEQNLNHDAMYWYRQDPGQGLRLIYYSQIVNDFQKGDIAEGYSVSREKKESFPLTVTSAQKNPTAFYLCASGAVPPENTEAFFGQGTRLTVV.